This TCR beta chain was profiled in a study of blood T cell repertoires in COVID-19. Study-level background: Whether acute or convalescent, the COVID-19 samples came from the United States, Italy and Spain.

The protocol was immunoSEQ multiplex PCR, while the TCRdb copy is restricted to in-frame clones and leaves out a portion. The data contain under 250,000 clones, roughly 90% of them singletons. Individuals aged 18 to 89 years were recruited from fewer than 25 US areas. Cohort allocation depended upon clinical history that participants reported. The length of the CDR3 is 15 residues. Trimming took off 4 bases at V and 4 bases at J, with 17 bases between the two ends. The germline V gene encodes CDR1 SGHRS and CDR2 YFSETQ. The sample taken for sequencing was PBMCs or T cells enriched from blood (not recorded which). This chain connects TRBV5-1 to TRBJ1-2, with D hard to call. The sequence was collected from a woman aged 30 to 39 with acute COVID-19. CDR3 in amino acids: CASSQTPNWLYGYTF. The CDR3, as DNA: TGCGCCAGCAGCCAGACTCCTAACTGGCTCTATGGCTACACCTTC.